This T cell receptor (beta chain) was identified during a study of blood T cell repertoires in COVID-19. Overall study context: The United States, Italy and Spain were the sources of the acute and convalescent COVID-19 samples.

Germline CDR1 is SGHDN and CDR2 is FVKESK. V gave up 0 bases and J gave up 7 bases, with 12 bases separating them. The CDR3 is made up of 15 amino acids. This table comes from immunoSEQ multiplex PCR, and its TCRdb copy is limited to in-frame clones, with some not included. The sample records 230,000 or so clones, approximately 80% being singletons. This clonotype was sampled from a man aged 35 to 55 who had recovered from COVID-19. The sample comprised peripheral blood. The gene calls are TRBV14 and TRBJ2-2; TRBD2 is a possible D gene (5 bases). CDR3 nucleotide sequence: TGTGCCAGCAGCCAAGATCGGGAATTCGGCGGGGAGCTGTTTTTT. This translates into CASSQDREFGGELFF.